This entry concerns a single T cell receptor (beta chain). Cells designated naive CD8 were CD45RO-negative and were positively selected for CCR7, with terminally differentiated effector memory CD45RA+ cells excluded. Germline CDR1 is SSHAT and CDR2 is FNYEAQ (reference sequence). The CDR3 totals 16 residues. The junction had 9 bases not matched to a gene; V was cut back by 5 bases and J by 1 base. Profiled with immunoSEQ multiplex PCR; TCRdb holds only in-frame clones, not every one. The data contain millions of clones, 85% to 95% of them seen just once; the ten biggest clones take up over 1.5%. The entry originates in a study of shared clonotypes between healthy human individuals.

Sample: naive CD8+ T cells from PBMCs. This sequence joins TRBV7-7 and TRBJ2-3; 7 nucleotides line up with TRBD2. The sequence was collected from a man between 18 and 35 years old in good health. Some clones in this sample may be carry-over from other donors' samples. The CDR3 is CASSEFPRGGTDTQYF. CDR3 nucleotide sequence: TGTGCCAGCAGCGAATTCCCCCGGGGGGGCACAGATACGCAGTATTTT.